The clone carrying this T cell receptor (beta chain) was seen more than once but under ten times. This record comes from a study of CD8 T cells in ankylosing spondylitis. The junction had 9 bases not matched to a gene; V was cut back by 8 bases and J by 2 bases. The CDR3 totals 14 residues. The V gene's germline CDR1 is MNHNS and CDR2 SASEGT. MiXCR was run by TCRdb on the 5' RACE reads, yielding one entry per CDR3 protein. The sample gives just under 95,000 distinct CDR3 sequences, about 8.1% of which show up once; about 4.6% is in the top ten. The chain employs TRBV6-1 and TRBJ2-7, with 7 bases fitting TRBD2. Sequenced input: blood, either unsorted or a sorted T cell fraction (not recorded which). The receptor was derived from a male donor with ankylosing spondylitis or in good health (not recorded which). The CDR3 sequence: CASALTSRPYEQYF. The CDR3 DNA reads as TGTGCCAGCGCCTTGACTAGCAGGCCCTACGAGCAGTACTTC.